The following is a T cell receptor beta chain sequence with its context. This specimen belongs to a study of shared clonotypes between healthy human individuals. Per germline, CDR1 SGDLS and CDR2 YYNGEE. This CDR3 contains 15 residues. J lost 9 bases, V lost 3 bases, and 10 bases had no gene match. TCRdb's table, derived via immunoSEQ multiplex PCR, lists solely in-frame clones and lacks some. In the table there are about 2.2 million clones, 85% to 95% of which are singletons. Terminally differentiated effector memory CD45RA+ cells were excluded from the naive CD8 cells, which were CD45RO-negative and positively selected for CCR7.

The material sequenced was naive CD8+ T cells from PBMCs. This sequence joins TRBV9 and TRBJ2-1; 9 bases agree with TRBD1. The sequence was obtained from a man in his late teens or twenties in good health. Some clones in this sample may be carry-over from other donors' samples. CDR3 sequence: CASSAGQGFRSEQFF. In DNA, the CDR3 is TGTGCCAGCAGCGCCGGACAGGGGTTCCGTAGTGAGCAGTTCTTC.